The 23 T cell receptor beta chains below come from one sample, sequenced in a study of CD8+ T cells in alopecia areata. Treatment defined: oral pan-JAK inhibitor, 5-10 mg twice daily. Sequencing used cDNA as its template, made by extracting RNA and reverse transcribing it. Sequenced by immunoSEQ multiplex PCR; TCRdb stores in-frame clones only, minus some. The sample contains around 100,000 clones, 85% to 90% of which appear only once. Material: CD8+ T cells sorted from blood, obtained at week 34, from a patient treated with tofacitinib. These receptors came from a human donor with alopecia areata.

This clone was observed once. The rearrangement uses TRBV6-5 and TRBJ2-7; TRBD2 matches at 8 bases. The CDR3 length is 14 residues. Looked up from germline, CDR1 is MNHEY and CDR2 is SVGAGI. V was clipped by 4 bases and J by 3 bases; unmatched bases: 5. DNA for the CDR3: TGTGCCAGCAGTTCTACGGGGGGGTTCTACGAGCAGTACTTC. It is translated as CASSSTGGFYEQYF.

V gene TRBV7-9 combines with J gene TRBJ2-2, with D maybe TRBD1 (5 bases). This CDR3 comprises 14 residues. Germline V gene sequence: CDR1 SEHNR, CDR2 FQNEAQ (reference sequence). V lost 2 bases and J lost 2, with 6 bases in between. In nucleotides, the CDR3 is TGTGCCAGCAGCTTACAGGGTAACACCGGGGAGCTGTTTTTT. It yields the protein CASSLQGNTGELFF.

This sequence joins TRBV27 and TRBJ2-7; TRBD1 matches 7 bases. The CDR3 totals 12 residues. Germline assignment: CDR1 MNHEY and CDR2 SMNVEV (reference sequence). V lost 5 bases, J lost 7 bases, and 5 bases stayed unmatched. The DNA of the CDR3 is TGTGCCAGCAGTCCGGGGACAGTTGAGCAGTACTTC. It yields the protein CASSPGTVEQYF.

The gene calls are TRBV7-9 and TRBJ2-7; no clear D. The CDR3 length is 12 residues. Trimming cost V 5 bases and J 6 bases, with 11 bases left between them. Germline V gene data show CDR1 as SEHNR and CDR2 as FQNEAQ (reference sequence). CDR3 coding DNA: TGTGCCAGCAGCCCCCGTTCATTCGAGCAGTACTTC. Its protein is CASSPRSFEQYF.

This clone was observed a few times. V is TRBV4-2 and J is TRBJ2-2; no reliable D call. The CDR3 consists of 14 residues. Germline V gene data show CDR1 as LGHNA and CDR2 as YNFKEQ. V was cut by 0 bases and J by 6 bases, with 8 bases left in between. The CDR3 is CASSQEGPAGELFF. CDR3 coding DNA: TGTGCCAGCAGCCAAGAAGGTCCAGCCGGGGAGCTGTTTTTT.

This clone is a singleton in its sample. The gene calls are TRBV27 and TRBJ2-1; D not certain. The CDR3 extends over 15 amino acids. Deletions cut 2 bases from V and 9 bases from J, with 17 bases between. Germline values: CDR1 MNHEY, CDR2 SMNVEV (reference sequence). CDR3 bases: TGTGCCAGCAGTTTACAGTCCCAATGGTTTGGTGAGCAGTTCTTC. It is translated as CASSLQSQWFGEQFF.

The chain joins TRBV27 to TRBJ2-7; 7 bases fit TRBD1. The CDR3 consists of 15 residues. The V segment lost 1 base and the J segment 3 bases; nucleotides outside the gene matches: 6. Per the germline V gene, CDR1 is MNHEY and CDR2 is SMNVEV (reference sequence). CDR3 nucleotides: TGTGCCAGCAGTTTATGGACGGGACAGAACTACGAGCAGTACTTC. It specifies CASSLWTGQNYEQYF.

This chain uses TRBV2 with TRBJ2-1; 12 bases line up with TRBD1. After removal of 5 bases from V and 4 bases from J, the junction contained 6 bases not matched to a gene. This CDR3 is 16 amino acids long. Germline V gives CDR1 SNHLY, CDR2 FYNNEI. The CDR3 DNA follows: TGTGCCAGCAGTTCCCGGGACAGGGGGCTATACAATGAGCAGTTCTTC. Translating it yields CASSSRDRGLYNEQFF.

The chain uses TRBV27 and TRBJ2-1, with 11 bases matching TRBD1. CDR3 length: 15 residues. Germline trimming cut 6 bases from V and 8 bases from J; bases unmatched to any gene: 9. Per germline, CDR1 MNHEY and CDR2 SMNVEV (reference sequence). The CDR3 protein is CASSLPGQGVYEQFF. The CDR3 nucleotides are TGTGCCAGCAGCCTACCGGGACAGGGGGTCTATGAGCAGTTCTTC.

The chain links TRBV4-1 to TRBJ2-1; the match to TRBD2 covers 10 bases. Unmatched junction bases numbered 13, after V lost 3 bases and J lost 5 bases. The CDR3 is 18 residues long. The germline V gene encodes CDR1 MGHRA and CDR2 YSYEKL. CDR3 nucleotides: TGCGCCAGCAGCCAGTGGTCGGCTAGCGGGAGTAGGGACAATGAGCAGTTCTTC. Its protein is CASSQWSASGSRDNEQFF.

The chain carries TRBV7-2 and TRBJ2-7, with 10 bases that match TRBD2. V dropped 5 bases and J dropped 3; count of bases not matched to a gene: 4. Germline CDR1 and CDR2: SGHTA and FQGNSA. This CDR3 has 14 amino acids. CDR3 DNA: TGTGCCAGCAGCCCCTGGACTAGCGGCTACGAGCAGTACTTC. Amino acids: CASSPWTSGYEQYF.

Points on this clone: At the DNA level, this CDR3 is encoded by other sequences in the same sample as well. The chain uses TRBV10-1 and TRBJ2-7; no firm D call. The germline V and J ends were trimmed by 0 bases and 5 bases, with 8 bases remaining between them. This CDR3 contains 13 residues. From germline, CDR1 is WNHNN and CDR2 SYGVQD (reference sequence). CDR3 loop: CASSESGLDEQYF. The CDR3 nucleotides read TGCGCCAGCAGTGAGTCGGGCCTCGACGAGCAGTACTTC.

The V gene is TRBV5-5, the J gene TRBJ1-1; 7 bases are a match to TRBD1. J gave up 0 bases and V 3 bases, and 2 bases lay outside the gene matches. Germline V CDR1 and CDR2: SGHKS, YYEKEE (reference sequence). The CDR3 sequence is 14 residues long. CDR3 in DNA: TGTGCCAGCAGCTCGACAGGGTTGAACACTGAAGCTTTCTTT. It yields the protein CASSSTGLNTEAFF.

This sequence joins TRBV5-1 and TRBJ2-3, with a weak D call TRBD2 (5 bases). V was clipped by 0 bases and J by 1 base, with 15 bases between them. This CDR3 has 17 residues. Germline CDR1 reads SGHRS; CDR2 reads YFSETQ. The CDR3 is CASSLEGLLGGTDTQYF. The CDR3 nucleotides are TGCGCCAGCAGCTTGGAAGGACTCCTAGGTGGCACAGATACGCAGTATTTT.

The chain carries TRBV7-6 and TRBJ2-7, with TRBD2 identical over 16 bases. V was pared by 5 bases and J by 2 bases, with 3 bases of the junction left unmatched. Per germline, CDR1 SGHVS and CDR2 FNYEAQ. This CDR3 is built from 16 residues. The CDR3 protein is CASSPGTSGGAYEQYF. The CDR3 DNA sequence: TGTGCCAGCAGCCCGGGGACTAGCGGGGGGGCCTACGAGCAGTACTTC.

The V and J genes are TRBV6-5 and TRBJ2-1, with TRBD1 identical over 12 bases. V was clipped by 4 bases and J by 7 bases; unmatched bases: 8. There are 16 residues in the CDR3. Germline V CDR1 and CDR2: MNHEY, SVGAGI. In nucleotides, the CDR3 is TGTGCCAGCAGTTCGTTGGGACAGGGGGCGCAGAATGAGCAGTTCTTC. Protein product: CASSSLGQGAQNEQFF.

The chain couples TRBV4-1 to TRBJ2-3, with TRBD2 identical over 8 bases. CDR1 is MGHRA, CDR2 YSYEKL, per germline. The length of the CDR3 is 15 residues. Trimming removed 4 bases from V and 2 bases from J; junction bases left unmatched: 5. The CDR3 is CASSRQAGDTDTQYF. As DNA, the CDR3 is TGCGCCAGCAGCCGACAAGCGGGAGACACAGATACGCAGTATTTT.

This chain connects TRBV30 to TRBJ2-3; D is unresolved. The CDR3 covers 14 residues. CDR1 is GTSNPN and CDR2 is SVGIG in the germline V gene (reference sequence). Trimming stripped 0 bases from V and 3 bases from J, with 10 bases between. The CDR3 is CAWSVRVVTDTQYF. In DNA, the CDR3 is TGTGCCTGGAGTGTACGTGTGGTGACAGATACGCAGTATTTT.

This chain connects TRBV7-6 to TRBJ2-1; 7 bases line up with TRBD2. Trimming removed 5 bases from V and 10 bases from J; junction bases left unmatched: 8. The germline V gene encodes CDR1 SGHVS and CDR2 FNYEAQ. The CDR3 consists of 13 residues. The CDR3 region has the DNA TGTGCCAGCAGCCAGGGAGCTAGCGGAGAGCAGTTCTTC. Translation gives CASSQGASGEQFF.

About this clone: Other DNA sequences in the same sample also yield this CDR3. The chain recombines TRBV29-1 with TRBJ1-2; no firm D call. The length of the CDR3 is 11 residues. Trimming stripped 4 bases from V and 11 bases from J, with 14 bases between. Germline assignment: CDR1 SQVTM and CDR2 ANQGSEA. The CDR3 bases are TGCAGCGTTGTAATGGGTTCAGGTTACACCTTC. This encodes CSVVMGSGYTF.

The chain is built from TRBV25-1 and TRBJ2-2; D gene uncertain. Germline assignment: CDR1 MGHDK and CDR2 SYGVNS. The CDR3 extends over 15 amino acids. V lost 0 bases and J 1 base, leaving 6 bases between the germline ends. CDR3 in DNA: TGTGCCAGCAGTGAATACAGGTGGAACACCGGGGAGCTGTTTTTT. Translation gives CASSEYRWNTGELFF. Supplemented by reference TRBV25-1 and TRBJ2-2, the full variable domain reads EADIYQTPRYLVIGTGKKITLECSQTMGHDKMYWYQQDPGMELHLIHYSYGVNSTEKGDLSSESTVSRIRTEHFPLTLESARPSHTSQYLCASSEYRWNTGELFFGEGSRLTVL.

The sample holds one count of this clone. CDR3 residues: CSVLGRHGTDEQYF. CDR3 nucleotides: TGCAGCGTTCTCGGACGCCACGGGACTGACGAGCAGTACTTC. The V call is TRBV29-1, the J call TRBJ2-7, with D possibly matching TRBD2 (6 bases). This CDR3 is built from 14 residues. V gave up 5 bases and J gave up 5 bases, with 19 bases separating them. Germline V CDR1 and CDR2: SQVTM, ANQGSEA.

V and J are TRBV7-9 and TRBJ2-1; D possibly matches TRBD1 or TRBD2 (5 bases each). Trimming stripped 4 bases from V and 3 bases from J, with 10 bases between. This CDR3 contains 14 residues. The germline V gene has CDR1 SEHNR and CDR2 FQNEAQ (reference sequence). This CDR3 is CASSYRDGYNEQFF. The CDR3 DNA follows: TGTGCCAGCAGCTATAGGGACGGCTACAATGAGCAGTTCTTC.